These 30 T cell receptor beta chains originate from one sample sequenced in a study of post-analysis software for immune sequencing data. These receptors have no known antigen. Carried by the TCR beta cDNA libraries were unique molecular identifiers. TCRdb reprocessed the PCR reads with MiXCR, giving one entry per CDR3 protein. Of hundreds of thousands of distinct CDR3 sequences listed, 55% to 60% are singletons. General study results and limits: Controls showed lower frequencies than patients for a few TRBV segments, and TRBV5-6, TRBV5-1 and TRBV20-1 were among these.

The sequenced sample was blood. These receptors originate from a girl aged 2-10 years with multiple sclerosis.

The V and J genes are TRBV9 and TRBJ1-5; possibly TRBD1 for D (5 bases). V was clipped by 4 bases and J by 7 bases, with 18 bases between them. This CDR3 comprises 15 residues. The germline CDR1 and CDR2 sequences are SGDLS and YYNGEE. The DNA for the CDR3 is TGTGCCAGCAGCACCGGACCCCCGGGGGACCAGCCCCAGCATTTT. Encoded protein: CASSTGPPGDQPQHF. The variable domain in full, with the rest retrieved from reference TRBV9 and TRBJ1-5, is DSGVTQTPKHLITATGQRVTLRCSPRSGDLSVYWYQQSLDQGLQFLIQYYNGEERAKGNILERFSAQQFPDLHSELNLSSLELGDSALYFCASSTGPPGDQPQHFGDGTRLSIL.

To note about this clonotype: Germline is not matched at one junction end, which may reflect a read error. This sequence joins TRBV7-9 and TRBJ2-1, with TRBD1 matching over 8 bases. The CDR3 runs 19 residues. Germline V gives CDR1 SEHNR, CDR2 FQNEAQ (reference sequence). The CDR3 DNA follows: TGTGCCAGCAGCTTAAGGCCTCTCAGGGGGCTGGTAACCTACAATGAGCGGTTCTTC. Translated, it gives CASSLRPLRGLVTYNERFF.

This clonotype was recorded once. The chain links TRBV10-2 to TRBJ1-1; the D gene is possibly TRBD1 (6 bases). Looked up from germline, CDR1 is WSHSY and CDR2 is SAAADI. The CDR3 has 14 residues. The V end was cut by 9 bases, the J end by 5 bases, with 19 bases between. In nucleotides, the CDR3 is TGCGCCAGTGGACAGTTCCTAAGTGGGACTGAAGCTTTCTTT. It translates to CASGQFLSGTEAFF.

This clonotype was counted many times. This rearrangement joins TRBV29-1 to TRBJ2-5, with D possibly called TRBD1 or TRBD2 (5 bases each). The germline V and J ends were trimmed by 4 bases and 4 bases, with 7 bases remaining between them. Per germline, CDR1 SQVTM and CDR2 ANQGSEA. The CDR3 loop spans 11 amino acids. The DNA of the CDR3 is TGCAGCGTTGTGAGGGGAGAGACCCAGTACTTC. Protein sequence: CSVVRGETQYF.

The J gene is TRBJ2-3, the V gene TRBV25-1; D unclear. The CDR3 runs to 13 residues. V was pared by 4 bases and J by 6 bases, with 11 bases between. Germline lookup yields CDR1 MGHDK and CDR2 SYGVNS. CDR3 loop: CASSATRADTQYF. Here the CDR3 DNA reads TGTGCCAGCAGTGCAACCAGAGCGGATACGCAGTATTTT.

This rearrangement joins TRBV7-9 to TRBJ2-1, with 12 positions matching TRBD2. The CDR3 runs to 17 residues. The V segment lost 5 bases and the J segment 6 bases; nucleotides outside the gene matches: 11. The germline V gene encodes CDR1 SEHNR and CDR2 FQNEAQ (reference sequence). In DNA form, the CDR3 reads TGTGCCAGCAGCCCCCGGCTAGCGGGAGGGCCCCTCAATGAGCAGTTCTTC. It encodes CASSPRLAGGPLNEQFF.

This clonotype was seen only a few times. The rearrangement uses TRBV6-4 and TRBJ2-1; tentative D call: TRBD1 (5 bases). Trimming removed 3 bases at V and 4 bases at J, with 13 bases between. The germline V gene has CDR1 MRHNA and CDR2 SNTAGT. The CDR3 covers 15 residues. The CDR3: CASSEVMDIYNEQFF. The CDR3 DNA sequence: TGTGCCAGCAGTGAGGTTATGGACATTTACAATGAGCAGTTCTTC.

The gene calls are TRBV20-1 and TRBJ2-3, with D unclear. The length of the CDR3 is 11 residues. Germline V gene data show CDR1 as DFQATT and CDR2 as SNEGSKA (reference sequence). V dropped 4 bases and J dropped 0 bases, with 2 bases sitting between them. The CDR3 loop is CSAISTDTQYF. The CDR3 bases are TGCAGTGCTATTAGCACAGATACGCAGTATTTT.

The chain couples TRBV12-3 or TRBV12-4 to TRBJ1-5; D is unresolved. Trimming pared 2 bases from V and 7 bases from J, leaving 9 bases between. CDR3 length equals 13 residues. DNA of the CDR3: TGTGCCAGCAGTTTAACAGAAAGGCAGCCCCAGCATTTT. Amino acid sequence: CASSLTERQPQHF.

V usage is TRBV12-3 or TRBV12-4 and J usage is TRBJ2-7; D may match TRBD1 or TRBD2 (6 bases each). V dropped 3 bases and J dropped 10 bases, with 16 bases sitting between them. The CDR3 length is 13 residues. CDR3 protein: CASSLGGLGAQYF. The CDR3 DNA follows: TGTGCCAGCAGTTTGGGGGGTTTGGGGGCCCAGTACTTC.

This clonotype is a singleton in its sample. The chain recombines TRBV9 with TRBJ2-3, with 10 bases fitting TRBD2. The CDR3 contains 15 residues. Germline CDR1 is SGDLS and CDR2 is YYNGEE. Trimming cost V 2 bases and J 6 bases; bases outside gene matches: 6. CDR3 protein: CASSVSGRVGDTQYF. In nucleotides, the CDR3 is TGTGCCAGCAGCGTCAGCGGGAGGGTAGGTGATACGCAGTATTTT.

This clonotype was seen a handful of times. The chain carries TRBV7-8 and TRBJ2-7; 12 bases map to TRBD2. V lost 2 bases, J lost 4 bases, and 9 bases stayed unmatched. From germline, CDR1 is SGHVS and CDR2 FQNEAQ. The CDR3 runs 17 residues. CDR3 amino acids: CASSLSPGLAGFYEQYF. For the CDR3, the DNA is TGTGCCAGCAGCTTATCACCGGGACTAGCGGGTTTTTACGAGCAGTACTTC. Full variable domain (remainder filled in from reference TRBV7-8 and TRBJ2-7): GAGVSQSPRYKVAKRGQDVALRCDPISGHVSLFWYQQALGQGPEFLTYFQNEAQLDKSGLPSDRFFAERPEGSVSTLKIQRTQQEDSAVYLCASSLSPGLAGFYEQYFGPGTRLTVT.

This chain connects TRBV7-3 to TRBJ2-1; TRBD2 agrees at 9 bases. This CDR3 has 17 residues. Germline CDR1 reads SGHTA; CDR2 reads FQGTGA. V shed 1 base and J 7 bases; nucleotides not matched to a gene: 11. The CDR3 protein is CASSLMGAGGYLNEQFF. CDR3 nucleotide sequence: TGTGCCAGCAGCTTAATGGGAGCGGGAGGCTACCTGAATGAGCAGTTCTTC.

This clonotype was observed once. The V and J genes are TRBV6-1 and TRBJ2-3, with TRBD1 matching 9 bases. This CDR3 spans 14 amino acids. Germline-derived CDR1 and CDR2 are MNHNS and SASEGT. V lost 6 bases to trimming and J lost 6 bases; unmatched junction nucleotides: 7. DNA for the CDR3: TGTGCCAGCAGCAACAGGGGGCTTCCCGATACGCAGTATTTT. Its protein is CASSNRGLPDTQYF.

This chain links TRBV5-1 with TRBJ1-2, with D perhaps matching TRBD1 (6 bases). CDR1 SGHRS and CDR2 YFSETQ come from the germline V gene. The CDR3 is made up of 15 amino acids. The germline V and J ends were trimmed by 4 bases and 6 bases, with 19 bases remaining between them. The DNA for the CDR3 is TGCGCCAGCAGCGGACGGGACATCGGAGACGATGGCTACACCTTC. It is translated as CASSGRDIGDDGYTF.

CDR3 protein: CASSAGRGGRADEQFF. The CDR3 DNA follows: TGTGCCAGCAGCGCGGGACGGGGCGGGAGGGCCGATGAGCAGTTCTTC. The chain links TRBV9 to TRBJ2-1; 9 bases are a match to TRBD2. Germline V gene lookup returns CDR1 SGDLS and CDR2 YYNGEE. The trim removed 3 bases at V and 8 bases at J, leaving 12 bases unmatched. CDR3 length equals 16 residues.

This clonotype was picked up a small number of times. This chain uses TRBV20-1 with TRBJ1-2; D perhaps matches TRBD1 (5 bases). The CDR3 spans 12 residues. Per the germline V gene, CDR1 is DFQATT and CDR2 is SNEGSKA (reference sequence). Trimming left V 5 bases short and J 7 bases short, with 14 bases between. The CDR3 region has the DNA TGCAGTGCTCCTGCGGGGGGAGGTGGCTACACCTTC. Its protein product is CSAPAGGGGYTF.

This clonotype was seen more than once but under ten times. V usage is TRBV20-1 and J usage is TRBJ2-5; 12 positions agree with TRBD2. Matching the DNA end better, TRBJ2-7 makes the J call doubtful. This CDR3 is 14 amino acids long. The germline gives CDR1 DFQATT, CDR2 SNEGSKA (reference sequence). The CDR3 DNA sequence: TGCAGTGCTAGAGCGCTAGCGGGAGGGAACGAGCAGTACTTC. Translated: CSARALAGGNEQYF.

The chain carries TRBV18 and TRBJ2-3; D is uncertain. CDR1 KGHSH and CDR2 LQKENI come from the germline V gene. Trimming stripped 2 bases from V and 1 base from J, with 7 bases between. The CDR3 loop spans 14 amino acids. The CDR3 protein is CASSPDTRTDTQYF. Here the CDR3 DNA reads TGTGCCAGCTCACCAGATACTCGCACAGATACGCAGTATTTT.

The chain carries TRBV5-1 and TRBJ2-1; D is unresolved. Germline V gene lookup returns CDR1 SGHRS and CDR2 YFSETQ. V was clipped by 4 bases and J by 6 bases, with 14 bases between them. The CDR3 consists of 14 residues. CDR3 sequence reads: CASSLSLSSNEQFF. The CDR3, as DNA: TGCGCCAGCAGCCTAAGTTTAAGTAGCAATGAGCAGTTCTTC.

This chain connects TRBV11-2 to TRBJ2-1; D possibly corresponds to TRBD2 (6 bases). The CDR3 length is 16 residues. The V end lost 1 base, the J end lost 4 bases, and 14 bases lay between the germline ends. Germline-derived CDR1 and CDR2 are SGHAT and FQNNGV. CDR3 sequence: CASSLGVSGMYNEQFF. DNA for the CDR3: TGTGCCAGCAGCTTAGGGGTTAGCGGAATGTACAATGAGCAGTTCTTC.

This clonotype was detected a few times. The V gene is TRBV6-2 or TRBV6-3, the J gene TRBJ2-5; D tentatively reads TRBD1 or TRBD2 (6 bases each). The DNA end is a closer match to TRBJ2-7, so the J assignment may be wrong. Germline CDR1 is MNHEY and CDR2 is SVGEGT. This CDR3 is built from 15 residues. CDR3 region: CASSRALGGLYEQYF. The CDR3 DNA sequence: TGTGCCAGCAGTCGTGCCTTAGGGGGGCTCTACGAGCAGTACTTC.

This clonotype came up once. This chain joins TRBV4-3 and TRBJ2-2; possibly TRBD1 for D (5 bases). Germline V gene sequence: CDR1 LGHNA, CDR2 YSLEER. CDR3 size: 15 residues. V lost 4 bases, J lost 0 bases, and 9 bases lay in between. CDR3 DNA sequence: TGCGCCAGCAGCCCCCGACAGACGAACACCGGGGAGCTGTTTTTT. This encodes CASSPRQTNTGELFF.

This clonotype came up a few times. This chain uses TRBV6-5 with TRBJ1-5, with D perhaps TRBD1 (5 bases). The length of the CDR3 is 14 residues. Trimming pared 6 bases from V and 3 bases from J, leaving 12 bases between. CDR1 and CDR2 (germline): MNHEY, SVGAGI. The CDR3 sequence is CASSSGPYNQPQHF. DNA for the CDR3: TGTGCCAGCAGCTCGGGGCCCTACAATCAGCCCCAGCATTTT.

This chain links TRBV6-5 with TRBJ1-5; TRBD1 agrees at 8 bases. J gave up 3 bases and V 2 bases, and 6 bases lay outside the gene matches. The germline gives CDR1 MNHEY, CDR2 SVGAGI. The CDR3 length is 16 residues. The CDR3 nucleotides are TGTGCCAGCAGTTACCCGACAGGGGCGGTCAATCAGCCCCAGCATTTT. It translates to CASSYPTGAVNQPQHF.

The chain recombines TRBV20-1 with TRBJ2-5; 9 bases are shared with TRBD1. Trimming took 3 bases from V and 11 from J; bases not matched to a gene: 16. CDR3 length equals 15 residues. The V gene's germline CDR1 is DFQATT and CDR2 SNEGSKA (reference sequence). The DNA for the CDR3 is TGCAGTGCTAGGGATGATTTACAGGGGGCCCTTAGACAGTACTTC. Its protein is CSARDDLQGALRQYF.

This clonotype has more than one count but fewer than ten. The CDR3, as DNA: TGCAGTGCAGTCCGGGAGACCCAGTACTTC. Protein: CSAVRETQYF. This chain uses TRBV20-1 with TRBJ2-7; no firm D call. The J call is uncertain, as TRBJ2-5 better fits the DNA end. Germline values: CDR1 DFQATT, CDR2 SNEGSKA (reference sequence). The CDR3 loop spans 10 amino acids.

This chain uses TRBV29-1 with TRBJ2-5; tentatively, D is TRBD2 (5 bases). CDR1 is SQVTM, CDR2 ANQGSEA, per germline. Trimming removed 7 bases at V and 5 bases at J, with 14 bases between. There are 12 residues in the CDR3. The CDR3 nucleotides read TGCAGCGCCAACCTAGCTTCTGAGACCCAGTACTTC. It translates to CSANLASETQYF.

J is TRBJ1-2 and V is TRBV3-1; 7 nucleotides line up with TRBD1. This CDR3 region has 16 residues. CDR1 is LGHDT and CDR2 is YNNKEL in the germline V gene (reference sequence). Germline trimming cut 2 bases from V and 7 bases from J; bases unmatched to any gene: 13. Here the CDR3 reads CASSQSSPTGCGGYTF. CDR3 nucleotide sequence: TGTGCCAGCAGCCAATCTAGCCCGACAGGGTGCGGTGGCTACACCTTC.

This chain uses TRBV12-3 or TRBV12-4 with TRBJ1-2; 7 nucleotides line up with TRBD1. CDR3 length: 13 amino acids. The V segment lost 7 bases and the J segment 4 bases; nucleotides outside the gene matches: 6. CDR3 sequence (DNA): TGTGCCAGCACCCTTGGACAGGCCTATGGCTACACCTTC. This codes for CASTLGQAYGYTF.